These T cell receptor beta chains were read from a single sample in a study of T cell repertoires in cytomegalovirus infection. TCRdb reprocessed the reads via MiXCR and lists one record per CDR3 protein. Of hundreds of thousands of distinct CDR3 sequences in the sample, roughly 15% are singletons; the top ten hold around 11%. Sequencing used PBMCs. These receptors were collected from a human donor in good health (CMV status not recorded). Some clones in this sample may be carry-over from other donors' samples. Both conserved end residues are part of each CDR3. The order of the fields is clone size, V gene, J gene, D gene, CDR3 protein, CDR3 DNA. D genes are given only for firm matches. Size is stated for part of the rows, as once, few or many counts, or as a class when the clone is expanded.

abundance: many; v_gene: TRBV5-4; j_gene: TRBJ1-1; d_gene: -; CDR3aa: CASSLTLTQLNTEAFF; CDR3nt: TGTGCCAGCAGCTTGACTCTAACACAGTTGAACACTGAAGCTTTCTTT
abundance: once; v_gene: TRBV5-4; j_gene: TRBJ2-1; d_gene: TRBD2; CDR3aa: CASSLSSGEYNEQFF; CDR3nt: TGTGCCAGCAGCTTATCTAGCGGGGAGTACAATGAGCAGTTCTTC
abundance: -; v_gene: TRBV20-1; j_gene: TRBJ2-5; d_gene: TRBD1; CDR3aa: CSARDRGETQYF; CDR3nt: TGCAGTGCCCGGGACAGGGGGGAGACCCAGTACTTC
abundance: many; v_gene: TRBV12-3/TRBV12-4; j_gene: TRBJ1-5; d_gene: -; CDR3aa: CASSFQGGNQPQHF; CDR3nt: TGTGCCAGCAGTTTTCAGGGTGGCAATCAGCCCCAGCATTTT
abundance: once; v_gene: TRBV5-1; j_gene: TRBJ2-7; d_gene: -; CDR3aa: CASSLEWGYYEQYF; CDR3nt: TGCGCCAGCAGCTTGGAGTGGGGGTACTACGAGCAGTACTTC
abundance: -; v_gene: TRBV11-1; j_gene: TRBJ2-2; d_gene: TRBD2; CDR3aa: CASSPSGGASGELFF; CDR3nt: TGTGCCAGCAGCCCTAGCGGGGGGGCCTCCGGGGAGCTGTTTTTT
abundance: few; v_gene: TRBV2; j_gene: TRBJ1-6; d_gene: -; CDR3aa: CASSSPNPGPGHSPLHF; CDR3nt: TGTGCCAGCAGTAGTCCCAACCCGGGACCCGGGCACTCACCCCTCCACTTT
abundance: many; v_gene: TRBV20-1; j_gene: TRBJ2-1; d_gene: -; CDR3aa: CSARDPRGSEQFF; CDR3nt: TGCAGTGCTAGAGACCCTCGAGGCAGTGAGCAGTTCTTC
abundance: few; v_gene: TRBV4-2; j_gene: TRBJ1-4; d_gene: -; CDR3aa: CASSLRGQSNEKLFF; CDR3nt: TGTGCCAGCAGCCTAAGAGGGCAGTCTAATGAAAAACTGTTTTTT
abundance: -; v_gene: TRBV20-1; j_gene: TRBJ1-1; d_gene: -; CDR3aa: CSAEEDSSSEAFF; CDR3nt: TGCAGTGCTGAAGAGGACAGTTCGTCTGAAGCTTTCTTT
abundance: many; v_gene: TRBV15; j_gene: TRBJ1-5; d_gene: TRBD1; CDR3aa: CATSRDRSGQGNRNRDQPQHF; CDR3nt: TGTGCCACCAGCAGAGATCGTTCGGGACAGGGAAATCGGAACCGTGATCAGCCCCAGCATTTT
abundance: many; v_gene: TRBV5-5; j_gene: TRBJ2-2; d_gene: TRBD2; CDR3aa: CASSLGTSANTGELFF; CDR3nt: TGTGCCAGCAGCTTGGGGACTAGCGCTAACACCGGGGAGCTGTTTTTT
abundance: few; v_gene: TRBV29-1; j_gene: TRBJ2-7; d_gene: -; CDR3aa: CSVEEGGAYEQYF; CDR3nt: TGCAGCGTTGAGGAAGGAGGTGCCTACGAGCAGTACTTC
abundance: many; v_gene: TRBV7-2; j_gene: TRBJ1-3; d_gene: -; CDR3aa: CASSSFSGISGNTIYF; CDR3nt: TGTGCCAGCAGCTCATTTAGCGGGATCTCTGGAAACACCATATATTTT
abundance: -; v_gene: TRBV20-1; j_gene: TRBJ1-1; d_gene: TRBD1; CDR3aa: CSLQGTSLLNTEAFF; CDR3nt: TGCAGCCTACAGGGGACCAGCCTCCTGAACACTGAAGCTTTCTTT
abundance: many; v_gene: TRBV7-2; j_gene: TRBJ2-3; d_gene: -; CDR3aa: CASSWGPSTDTQYF; CDR3nt: TGTGCCAGCAGCTGGGGGCCCAGCACAGATACGCAGTATTTT
abundance: -; v_gene: TRBV28; j_gene: TRBJ2-2; d_gene: TRBD1; CDR3aa: CASTNTGTGYTGELFF; CDR3nt: TGTGCCAGCACCAACACCGGGACAGGGTACACCGGGGAGCTGTTTTTT
abundance: -; v_gene: TRBV6-6; j_gene: TRBJ1-6; d_gene: TRBD1; CDR3aa: CASTEDRDNSPLHF; CDR3nt: TGTGCCAGCACCGAGGACAGGGATAATTCACCCCTCCACTTT
abundance: few; v_gene: TRBV2; j_gene: TRBJ2-7; d_gene: TRBD2; CDR3aa: CASGLAGWDEQYF; CDR3nt: TGTGCCAGTGGACTAGCGGGGTGGGACGAGCAGTACTTC
abundance: few; v_gene: TRBV27; j_gene: TRBJ1-1; d_gene: -; CDR3aa: CASSPNRLLNTEAFF; CDR3nt: TGTGCCAGCAGTCCCAACAGGTTACTGAACACTGAAGCTTTCTTT
abundance: many; v_gene: TRBV4-3; j_gene: TRBJ1-1; d_gene: -; CDR3aa: CASRKGGEGNTEAFF; CDR3nt: TGCGCCAGCAGAAAGGGAGGGGAGGGGAACACTGAAGCTTTCTTT
abundance: -; v_gene: TRBV24-1; j_gene: TRBJ2-7; d_gene: -; CDR3aa: CATSDDATYEQYF; CDR3nt: TGTGCCACCAGTGATGACGCCACCTACGAGCAGTACTTC
abundance: many; v_gene: TRBV5-1; j_gene: TRBJ1-1; d_gene: TRBD1; CDR3aa: CASSSTGLNTEAFF; CDR3nt: TGTGCCAGCAGCTCGACAGGGTTGAACACTGAAGCTTTCTTT
abundance: -; v_gene: TRBV20-1; j_gene: TRBJ1-5; d_gene: -; CDR3aa: CSALRTVSNQPQHF; CDR3nt: TGCAGTGCTCTCAGGACAGTTAGCAATCAGCCCCAGCATTTT
abundance: many; v_gene: TRBV7-9; j_gene: TRBJ1-2; d_gene: TRBD1; CDR3aa: CASSLLGQAERLNYGYTF; CDR3nt: TGTGCCAGCAGTTTACTGGGACAGGCGGAACGGTTGAACTATGGCTACACCTTC
abundance: -; v_gene: TRBV28; j_gene: TRBJ2-7; d_gene: -; CDR3aa: CASSPSRGTYSYEQYF; CDR3nt: TGTGCCAGCAGTCCATCCCGAGGAACCTATTCCTACGAGCAGTACTTC
abundance: many; v_gene: TRBV24-1; j_gene: TRBJ2-3; d_gene: TRBD1; CDR3aa: CATSDLPGTGSTDTQYF; CDR3nt: TGTGCCACCAGTGATTTGCCAGGGACAGGGAGCACAGATACGCAGTATTTT
abundance: few; v_gene: TRBV27; j_gene: TRBJ2-3; d_gene: -; CDR3aa: CASSPWTGQDTQYF; CDR3nt: TGTGCCAGCAGTCCGTGGACTGGGCAAGATACGCAGTATTTT
abundance: few; v_gene: TRBV20-1; j_gene: TRBJ2-5; d_gene: -; CDR3aa: CSGRKGEDGETQYF; CDR3nt: TGCAGTGGTCGCAAGGGAGAGGACGGAGAGACCCAGTACTTC
abundance: many; v_gene: TRBV11-1; j_gene: TRBJ2-1; d_gene: -; CDR3aa: CASTETSANEQFF; CDR3nt: TGTGCCAGCACCGAAACTAGTGCCAATGAGCAGTTCTTC